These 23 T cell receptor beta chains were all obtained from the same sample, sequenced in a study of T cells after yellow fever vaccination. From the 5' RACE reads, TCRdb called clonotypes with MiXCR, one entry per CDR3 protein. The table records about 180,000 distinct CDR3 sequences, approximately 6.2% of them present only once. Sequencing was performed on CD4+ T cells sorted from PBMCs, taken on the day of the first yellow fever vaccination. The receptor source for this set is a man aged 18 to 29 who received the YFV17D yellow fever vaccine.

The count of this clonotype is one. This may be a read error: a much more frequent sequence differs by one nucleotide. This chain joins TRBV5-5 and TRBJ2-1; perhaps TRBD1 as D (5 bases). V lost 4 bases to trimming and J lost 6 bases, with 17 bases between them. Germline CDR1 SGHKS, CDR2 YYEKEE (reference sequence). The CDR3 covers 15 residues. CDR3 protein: CASSTYVRVSNEQFF. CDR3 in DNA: TGTGCCAGCAGCACATACGTCAGGGTAAGCAATGAGCAGTTCTTC.

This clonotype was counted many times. This chain's CDR3 is CAISGGPGQGTHEQFF. The CDR3 DNA is TGTGCCATCAGCGGTGGCCCGGGACAGGGGACCCATGAGCAGTTCTTC. The chain links TRBV10-3 to TRBJ2-1; 10 bases fit TRBD1. The junction had 13 bases not matched to a gene; V was cut back by 6 bases and J by 8 bases. The CDR3 is made up of 16 amino acids. The V gene's germline CDR1 is ENHRY and CDR2 SYGVKD.

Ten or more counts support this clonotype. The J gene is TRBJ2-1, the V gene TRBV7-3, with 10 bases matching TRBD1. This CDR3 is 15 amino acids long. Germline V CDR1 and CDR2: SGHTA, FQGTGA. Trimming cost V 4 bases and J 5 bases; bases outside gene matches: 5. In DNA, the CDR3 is TGTGCCAGCAGCTCGCGACAGGGGGCGGACAATGAGCAGTTCTTC. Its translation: CASSSRQGADNEQFF.

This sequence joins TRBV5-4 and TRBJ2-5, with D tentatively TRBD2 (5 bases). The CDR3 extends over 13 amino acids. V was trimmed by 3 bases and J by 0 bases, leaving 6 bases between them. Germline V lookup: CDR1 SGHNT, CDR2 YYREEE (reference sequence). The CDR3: CASSSGYQETQYF. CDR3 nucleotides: TGTGCCAGCAGCTCGGGATACCAAGAGACCCAGTACTTC.

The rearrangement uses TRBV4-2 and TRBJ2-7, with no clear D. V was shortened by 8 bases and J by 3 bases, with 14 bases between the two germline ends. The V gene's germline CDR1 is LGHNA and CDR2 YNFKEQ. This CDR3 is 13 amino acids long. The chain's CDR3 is CASGPGLIYEQYF. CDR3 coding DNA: TGTGCCAGCGGCCCCGGGCTCATCTACGAGCAGTACTTC.

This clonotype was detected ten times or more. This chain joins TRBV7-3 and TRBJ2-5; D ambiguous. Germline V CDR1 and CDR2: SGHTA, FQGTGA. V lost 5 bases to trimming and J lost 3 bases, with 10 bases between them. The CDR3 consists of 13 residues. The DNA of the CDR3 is TGTGCCAGCAGCGTGAGCAGAGAAGAGACCCAGTACTTC. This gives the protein CASSVSREETQYF.

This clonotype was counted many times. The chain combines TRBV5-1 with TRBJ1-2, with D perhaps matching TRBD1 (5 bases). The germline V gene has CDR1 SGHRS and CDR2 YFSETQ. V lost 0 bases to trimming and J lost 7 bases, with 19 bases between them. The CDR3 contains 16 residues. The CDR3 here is CASSLAGRFTPFGYTF. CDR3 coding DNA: TGCGCCAGCAGCTTGGCGGGGCGTTTCACCCCCTTTGGCTACACCTTC.

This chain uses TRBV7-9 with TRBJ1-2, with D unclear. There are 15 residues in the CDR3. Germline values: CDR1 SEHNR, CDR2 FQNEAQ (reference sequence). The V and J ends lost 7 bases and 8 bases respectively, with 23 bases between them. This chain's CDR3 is CASTRRQTFLKGYTF. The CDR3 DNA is TGTGCCAGCACCCGAAGGCAGACCTTTCTGAAGGGCTACACCTTC. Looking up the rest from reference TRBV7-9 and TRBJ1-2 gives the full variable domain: DTGVSQNPRHKITKRGQNVTFRCDPISEHNRLYWYRQTLGQGPEFLTYFQNEAQLEKSRLLSDRFSAERPKGSFSTLEIQRTEQGDSAMYLCASTRRQTFLKGYTFGSGTRLTVV.

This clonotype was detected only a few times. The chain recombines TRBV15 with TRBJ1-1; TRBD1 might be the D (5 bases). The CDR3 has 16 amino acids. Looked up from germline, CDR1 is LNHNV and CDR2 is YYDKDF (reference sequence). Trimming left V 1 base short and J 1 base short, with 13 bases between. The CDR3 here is CATSRGFNRRNTEAFF. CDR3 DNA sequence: TGTGCCACCAGCAGAGGGTTTAACAGGAGGAACACTGAAGCTTTCTTT. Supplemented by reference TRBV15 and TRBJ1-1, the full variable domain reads DAMVIQNPRYQVTQFGKPVTLSCSQTLNHNVMYWYQQKSSQAPKLLFHYYDKDFNNEADTPDNFQSRRPNTSFCFLDIRSPGLGDTAMYLCATSRGFNRRNTEAFFGQGTRLTVV.

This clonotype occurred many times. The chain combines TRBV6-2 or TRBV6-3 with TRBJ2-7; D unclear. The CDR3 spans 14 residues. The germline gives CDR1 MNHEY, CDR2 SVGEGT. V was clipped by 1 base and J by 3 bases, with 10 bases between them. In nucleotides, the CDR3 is TGTGCCAGCAGTTACTACCGGGTCAGCTACGAGCAGTACTTC. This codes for CASSYYRVSYEQYF.

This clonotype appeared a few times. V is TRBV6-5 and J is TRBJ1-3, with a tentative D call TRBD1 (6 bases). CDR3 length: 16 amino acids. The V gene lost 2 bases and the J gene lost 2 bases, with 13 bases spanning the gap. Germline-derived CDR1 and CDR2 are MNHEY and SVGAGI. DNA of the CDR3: TGTGCCAGCAGTTACACAGGGCAATCGGCTGGAAACACCATATATTTT. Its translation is CASSYTGQSAGNTIYF.

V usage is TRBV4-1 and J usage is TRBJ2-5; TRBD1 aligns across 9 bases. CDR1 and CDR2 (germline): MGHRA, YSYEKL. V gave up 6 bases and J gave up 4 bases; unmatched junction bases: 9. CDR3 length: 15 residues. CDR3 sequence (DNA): TGCGCCAGCAGTCGAGACAGGGGGGCAGGAGAGACCCAGTACTTC. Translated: CASSRDRGAGETQYF.

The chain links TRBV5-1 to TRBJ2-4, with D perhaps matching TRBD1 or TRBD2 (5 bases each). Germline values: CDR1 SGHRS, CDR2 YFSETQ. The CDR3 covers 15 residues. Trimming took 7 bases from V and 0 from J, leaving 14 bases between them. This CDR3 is CASRDPLVAKNIQYF. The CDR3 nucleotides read TGCGCCAGCCGGGACCCTCTAGTAGCCAAAAACATTCAGTACTTC.

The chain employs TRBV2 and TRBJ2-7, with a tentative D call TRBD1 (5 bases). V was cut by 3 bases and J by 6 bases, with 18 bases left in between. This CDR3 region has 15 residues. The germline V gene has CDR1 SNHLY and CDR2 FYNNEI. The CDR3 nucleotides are TGTGCCAGCAGTGATTTCGTCCAGGGTCTAGGCGAGCAGTACTTC. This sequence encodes CASSDFVQGLGEQYF.

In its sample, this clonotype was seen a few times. The CDR3 loop is CASSFQGASKNIQYF. In DNA form, the CDR3 reads TGTGCCAGCAGCTTCCAGGGGGCAAGCAAAAACATTCAGTACTTC. The chain uses TRBV7-2 and TRBJ2-4; 8 bases fit TRBD1. This CDR3 is 15 amino acids long. The V gene end was trimmed by 3 bases and the J gene end by 3 bases; junction bases not matched to a gene: 4. CDR1 and CDR2 (germline): SGHTA, FQGNSA.

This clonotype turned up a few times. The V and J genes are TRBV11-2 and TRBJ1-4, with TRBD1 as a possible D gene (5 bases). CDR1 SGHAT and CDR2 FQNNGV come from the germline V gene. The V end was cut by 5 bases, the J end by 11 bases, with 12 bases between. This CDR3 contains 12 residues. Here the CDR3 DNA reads TGTGCCAGCAGCCCACCCGAGGGGAAACTGTTTTTT. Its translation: CASSPPEGKLFF.

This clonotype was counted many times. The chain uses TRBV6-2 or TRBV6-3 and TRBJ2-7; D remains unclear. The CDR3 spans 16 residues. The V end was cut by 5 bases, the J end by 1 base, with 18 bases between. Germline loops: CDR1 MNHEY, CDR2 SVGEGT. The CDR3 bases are TGTGCCAGCAGTCAGCTTTCCACGTCGGTTTCCTACGAGCAGTACGTC. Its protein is CASSQLSTSVSYEQYV.

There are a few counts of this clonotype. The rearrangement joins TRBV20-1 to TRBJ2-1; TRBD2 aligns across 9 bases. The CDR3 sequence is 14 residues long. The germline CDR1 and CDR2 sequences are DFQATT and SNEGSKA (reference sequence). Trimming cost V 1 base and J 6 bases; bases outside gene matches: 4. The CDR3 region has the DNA TGCAGTGCTAGAGCCGGCGGGGGGGGCAATGAGCAGTTCTTC. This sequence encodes CSARAGGGGNEQFF.

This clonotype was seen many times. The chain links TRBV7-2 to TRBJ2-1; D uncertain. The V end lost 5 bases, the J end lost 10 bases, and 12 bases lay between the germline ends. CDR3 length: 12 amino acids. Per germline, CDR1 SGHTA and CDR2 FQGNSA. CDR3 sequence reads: CASSPRVTEQFF. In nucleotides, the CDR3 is TGTGCCAGCAGCCCCCGGGTTACCGAGCAGTTCTTC.

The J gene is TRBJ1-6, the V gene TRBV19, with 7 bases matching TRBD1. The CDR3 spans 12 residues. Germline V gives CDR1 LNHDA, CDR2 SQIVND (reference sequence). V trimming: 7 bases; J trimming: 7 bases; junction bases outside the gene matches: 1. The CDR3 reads CASTRGNSPLHF. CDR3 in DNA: TGTGCCAGTACCAGGGGGAATTCACCCCTCCACTTT.

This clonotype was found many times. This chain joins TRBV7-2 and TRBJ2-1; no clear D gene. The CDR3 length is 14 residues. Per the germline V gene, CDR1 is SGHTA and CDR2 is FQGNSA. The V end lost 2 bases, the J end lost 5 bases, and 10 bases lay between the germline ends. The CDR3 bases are TGTGCCAGCAGCTTAAGTCGCTGGAACAATGAGCAGTTCTTC. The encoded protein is CASSLSRWNNEQFF.

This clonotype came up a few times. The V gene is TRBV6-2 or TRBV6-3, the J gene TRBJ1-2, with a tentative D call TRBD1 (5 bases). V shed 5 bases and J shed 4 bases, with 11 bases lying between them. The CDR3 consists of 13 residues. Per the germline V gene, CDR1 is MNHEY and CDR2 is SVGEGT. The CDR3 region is CASSHGRGYGYTF. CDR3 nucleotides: TGTGCCAGCAGTCATGGAAGGGGCTATGGCTACACCTTC.

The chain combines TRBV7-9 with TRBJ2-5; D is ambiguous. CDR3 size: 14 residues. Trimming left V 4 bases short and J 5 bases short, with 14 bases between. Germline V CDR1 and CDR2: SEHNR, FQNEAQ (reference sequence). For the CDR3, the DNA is TGTGCCAGCAGCTCCGTCGCAGTGGTCGAGACCCAGTACTTC. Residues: CASSSVAVVETQYF.